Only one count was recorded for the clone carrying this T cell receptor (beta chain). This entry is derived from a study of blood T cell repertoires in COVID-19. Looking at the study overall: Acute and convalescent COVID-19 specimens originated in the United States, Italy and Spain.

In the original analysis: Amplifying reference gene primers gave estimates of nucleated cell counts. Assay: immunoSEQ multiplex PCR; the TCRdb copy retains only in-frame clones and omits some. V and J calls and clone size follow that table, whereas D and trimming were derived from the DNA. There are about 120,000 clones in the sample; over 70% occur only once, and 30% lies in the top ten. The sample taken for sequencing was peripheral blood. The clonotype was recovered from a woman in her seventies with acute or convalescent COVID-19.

The CDR3 sequence is CAISELGTGNQPQHF. The DNA for the CDR3 is TGTGCCATCAGTGAGCTTGGGACAGGGAATCAGCCCCAGCATTTT. This chain links TRBV10-3 with TRBJ1-5, with 9 bases identical to TRBD1. CDR1 ENHRY and CDR2 SYGVKD come from the germline V gene. V trimming: 2 bases; J trimming: 4 bases; junction bases outside the gene matches: 3. The CDR3 is 15 amino acids.